This TCR beta chain stems from a study of T cells in Graves' hyperthyroidism and ophthalmopathy. TCR beta CDR3 region amplification was performed from RNA transcripts. A first-round RT-PCR of the TCR CDR3 used the HTBI primer set. TCRdb redid the calling of the multiplex PCR reads with MiXCR, one entry per CDR3 protein. This table has hundreds of thousands of distinct CDR3 sequences, about 14% appearing once. The source of this sequence is a woman aged 45-59 years with Graves' ophthalmopathy. The sample comprised blood.

CDR3 sequence reads: CASSPISHPGTGELFF. The CDR3 bases are TGCGCCAGCAGCCCAATCTCCCACCCTGGTACCGGGGAGCTGTTTTTT. This sequence joins TRBV4-3 and TRBJ2-2, with D unclear. CDR3 length equals 16 residues. Germline V lookup: CDR1 LGHNA, CDR2 YSLEER. V was trimmed by 4 bases and J by 5 bases, leaving 17 bases between them.